The entry below describes one T cell receptor (beta chain). The repertoire was sequenced with immunoSEQ multiplex PCR; TCRdb's copy has only in-frame clones and lacks some. The repertoire holds about 1.1 million clones, with about 80% as singletons. This sample is part of a study of shared clonotypes between healthy human individuals. CDR3 length: 14 residues. Germline-derived CDR1 and CDR2 are SGHDT and YYEEEE. V shed 6 bases and J shed 3 bases, with 15 bases lying between them. This receptor was taken from a man between 18 and 29 years old in good health. Some clones in this sample may be carry-over from other donors' samples. Sequenced sample: memory CD4+ T cells from PBMCs. This sample's subset: CD45RA-negative fraction. The chain couples TRBV5-6 to TRBJ2-5; D ambiguous. CDR3 in DNA: TGTGCCAGCACTCCGGGCAGTAAGGAAGAGACCCAGTACTTC. Translating it yields CASTPGSKEETQYF.